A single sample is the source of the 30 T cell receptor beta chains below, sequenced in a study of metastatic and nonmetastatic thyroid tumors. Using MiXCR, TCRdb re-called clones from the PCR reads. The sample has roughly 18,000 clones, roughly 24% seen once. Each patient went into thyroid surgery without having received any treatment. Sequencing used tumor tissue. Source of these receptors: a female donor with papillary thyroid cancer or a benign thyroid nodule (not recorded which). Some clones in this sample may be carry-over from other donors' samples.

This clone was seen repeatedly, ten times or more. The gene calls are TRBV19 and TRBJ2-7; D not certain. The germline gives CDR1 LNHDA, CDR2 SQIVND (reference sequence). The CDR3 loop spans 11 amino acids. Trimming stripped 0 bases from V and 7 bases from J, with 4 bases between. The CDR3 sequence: CASSIEEEQYF. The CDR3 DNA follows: TGTGCCAGTAGTATAGAGGAGGAGCAGTACTTC.

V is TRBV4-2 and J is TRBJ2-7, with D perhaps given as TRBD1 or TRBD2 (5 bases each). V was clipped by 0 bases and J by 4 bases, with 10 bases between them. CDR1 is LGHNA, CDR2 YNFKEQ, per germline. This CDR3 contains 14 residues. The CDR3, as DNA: TGTGCCAGCAGCCAAGAAGATGGGGGATACGAGCAGTACTTC. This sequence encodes CASSQEDGGYEQYF.

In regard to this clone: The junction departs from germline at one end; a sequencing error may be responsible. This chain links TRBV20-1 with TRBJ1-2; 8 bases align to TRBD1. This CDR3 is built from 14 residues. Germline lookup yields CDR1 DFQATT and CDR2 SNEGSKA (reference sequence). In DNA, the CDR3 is TGCAGTGCTAGTTCAGGGGGCAGCTCCTATTGCTACACCTTC. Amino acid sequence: CSASSGGSSYCYTF.

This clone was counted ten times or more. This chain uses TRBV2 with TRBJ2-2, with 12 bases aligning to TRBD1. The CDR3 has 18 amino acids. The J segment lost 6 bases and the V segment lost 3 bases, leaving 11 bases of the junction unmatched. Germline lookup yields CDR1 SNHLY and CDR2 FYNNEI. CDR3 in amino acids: CASSERLGQGAGAGELFF. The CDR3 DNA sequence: TGTGCCAGCAGTGAGAGGTTGGGACAGGGGGCTGGCGCCGGGGAGCTGTTTTTT.

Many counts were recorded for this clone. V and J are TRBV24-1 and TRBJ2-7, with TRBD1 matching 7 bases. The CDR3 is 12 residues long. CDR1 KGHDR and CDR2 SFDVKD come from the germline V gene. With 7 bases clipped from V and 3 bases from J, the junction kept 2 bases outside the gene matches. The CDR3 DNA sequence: TGTGCCACCAGGGGACAGATCTACGAGCAGTACTTC. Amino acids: CATRGQIYEQYF.

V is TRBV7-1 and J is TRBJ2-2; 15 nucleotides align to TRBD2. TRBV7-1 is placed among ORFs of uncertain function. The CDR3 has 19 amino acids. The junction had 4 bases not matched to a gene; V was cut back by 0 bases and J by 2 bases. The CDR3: CASSSAGTSGGPNTGELFF. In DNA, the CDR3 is TGTGCCAGCAGCTCAGCCGGGACTAGCGGGGGGCCCAACACCGGGGAGCTGTTTTTT.

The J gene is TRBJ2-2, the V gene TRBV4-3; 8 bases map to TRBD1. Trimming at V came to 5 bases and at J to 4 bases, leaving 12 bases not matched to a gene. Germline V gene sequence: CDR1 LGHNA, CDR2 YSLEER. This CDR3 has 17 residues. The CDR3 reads CASSSSGGPASTGELFF. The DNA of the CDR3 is TGCGCCAGCAGCTCGTCAGGGGGCCCCGCGAGCACCGGGGAGCTGTTTTTT.

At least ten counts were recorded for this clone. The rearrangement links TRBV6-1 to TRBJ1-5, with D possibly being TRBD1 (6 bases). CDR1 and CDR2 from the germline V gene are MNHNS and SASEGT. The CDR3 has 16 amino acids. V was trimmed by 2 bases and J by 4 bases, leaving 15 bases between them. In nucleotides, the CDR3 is TGTGCCAGCAGTGAACCTCGAAGGGGGAAAAATCAGCCCCAGCATTTT. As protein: CASSEPRRGKNQPQHF.

This CDR3 reads CASSLVPTSGRAADTQYF. In DNA, the CDR3 is TGCGCCAGCAGCTTGGTCCCAACTAGCGGGAGGGCCGCAGATACGCAGTATTTT. V gene TRBV5-1 combines with J gene TRBJ2-3, with TRBD2 matching 13 bases. Germline values: CDR1 SGHRS, CDR2 YFSETQ. The length of the CDR3 is 18 residues. V shed 0 bases, J shed 4 bases, and the junction held 8 bases outside the gene matches.

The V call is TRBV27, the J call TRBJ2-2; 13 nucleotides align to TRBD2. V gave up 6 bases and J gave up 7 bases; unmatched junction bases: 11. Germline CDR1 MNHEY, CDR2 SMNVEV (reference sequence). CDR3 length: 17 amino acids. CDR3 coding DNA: TGTGCCAGCAGCTTACTAGCGGGAGGGGGGGTCAGCGGGGAGCTGTTTTTT. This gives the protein CASSLLAGGGVSGELFF.

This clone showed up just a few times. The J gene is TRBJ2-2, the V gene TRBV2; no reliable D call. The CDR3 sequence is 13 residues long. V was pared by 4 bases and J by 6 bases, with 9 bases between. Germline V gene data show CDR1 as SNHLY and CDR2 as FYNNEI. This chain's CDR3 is CASSGVAPGELFF. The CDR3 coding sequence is TGTGCCAGCAGTGGGGTAGCCCCCGGGGAGCTGTTTTTT. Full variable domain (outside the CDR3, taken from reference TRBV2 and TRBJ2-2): EPEVTQTPSHQVTQMGQEVILRCVPISNHLYFYWYRQILGQKVEFLVSFYNNEISEKSEIFDDQFSVERPDGSNFTLKIRSTKLEDSAMYFCASSGVAPGELFFGEGSRLTVL.

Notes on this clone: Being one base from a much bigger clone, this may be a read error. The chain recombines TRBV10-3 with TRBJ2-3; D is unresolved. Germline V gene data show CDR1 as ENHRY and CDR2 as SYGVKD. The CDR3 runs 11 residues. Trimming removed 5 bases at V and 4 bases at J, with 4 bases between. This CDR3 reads CAISYADTQYF. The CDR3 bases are TGTGCCATCAGTTACGCAGATACGCAGTATTTT.

CDR3 nucleotides: TGTGCCAGCAGTCCCGGGACAGGGTCAACCTACGAGCAGTACTTC. It is translated as CASSPGTGSTYEQYF. V and J are TRBV6-1 and TRBJ2-7; 9 nucleotides line up with TRBD1. Germline CDR1 and CDR2: MNHNS and SASEGT. The CDR3 is 15 residues long. After removal of 5 bases from V and 2 bases from J, the junction contained 7 bases not matched to a gene.

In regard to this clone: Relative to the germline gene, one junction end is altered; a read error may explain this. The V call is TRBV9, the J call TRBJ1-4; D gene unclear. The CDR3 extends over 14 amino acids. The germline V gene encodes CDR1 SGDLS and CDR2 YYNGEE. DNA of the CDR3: TGTGCCAGAAGCGTCAGCGGGAATAATGAAAAACTGTTTTTT. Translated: CARSVSGNNEKLFF.

CDR3 loop: CASSAGQHSSYEQYF. CDR3 DNA sequence: TGTGCCAGCAGCGCCGGACAGCATAGCTCCTACGAGCAGTACTTC. The rearrangement uses TRBV9 and TRBJ2-7; the D gene is possibly TRBD1 (6 bases). Trimming left V 3 bases short and J 0 bases short, with 13 bases between. Germline lookup yields CDR1 SGDLS and CDR2 YYNGEE. The CDR3 is 15 amino acids.

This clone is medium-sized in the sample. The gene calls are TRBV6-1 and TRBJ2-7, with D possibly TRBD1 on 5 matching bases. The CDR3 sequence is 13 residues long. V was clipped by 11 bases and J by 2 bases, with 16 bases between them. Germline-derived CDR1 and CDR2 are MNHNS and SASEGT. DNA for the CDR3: TGTGCCTGCAAATCAGGGTTAGCCTACGAGCAGTACTTC. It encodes CACKSGLAYEQYF.

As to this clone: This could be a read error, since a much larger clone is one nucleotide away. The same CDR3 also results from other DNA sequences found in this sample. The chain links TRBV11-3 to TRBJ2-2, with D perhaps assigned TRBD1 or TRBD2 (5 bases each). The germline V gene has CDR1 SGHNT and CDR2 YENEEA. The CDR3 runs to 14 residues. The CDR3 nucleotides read TGTGCCAGCAGCTCGGGACCTCACACCGGTGAGCTGTTTTTT. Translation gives CASSSGPHTGELFF.

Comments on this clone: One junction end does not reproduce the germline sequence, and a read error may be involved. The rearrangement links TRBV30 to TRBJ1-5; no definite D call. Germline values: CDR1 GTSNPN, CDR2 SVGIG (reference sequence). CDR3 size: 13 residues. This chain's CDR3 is CARSPSLNQPQHF. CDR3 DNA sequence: TGTGCCCGGAGTCCCAGCCTCAATCAGCCCCAGCATTTT.

The CDR3 region is CASSLQLQTTNEQFF. Here the CDR3 DNA reads TGCGCCAGCAGCTTGCAACTCCAGACTACTAATGAGCAGTTCTTC. The chain couples TRBV5-1 to TRBJ2-5, with D possibly being TRBD2 (5 bases). The last part of the DNA fits TRBJ2-1 better; the J call may be wrong. CDR3 length: 15 amino acids. Germline V gives CDR1 SGHRS, CDR2 YFSETQ.

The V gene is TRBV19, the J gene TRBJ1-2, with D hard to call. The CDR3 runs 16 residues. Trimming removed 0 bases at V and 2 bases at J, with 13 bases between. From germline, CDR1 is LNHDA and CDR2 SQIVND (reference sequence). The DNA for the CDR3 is TGTGCCAGTAGTATAGATTCGGGTAGGCCCAACTATGGCTACACCTTC. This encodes CASSIDSGRPNYGYTF.

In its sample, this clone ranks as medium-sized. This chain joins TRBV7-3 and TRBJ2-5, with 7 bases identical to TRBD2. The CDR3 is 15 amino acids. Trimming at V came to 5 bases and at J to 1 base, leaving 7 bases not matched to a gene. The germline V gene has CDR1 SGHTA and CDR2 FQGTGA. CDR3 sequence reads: CASSKTPSGQETQYF. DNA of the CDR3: TGTGCCAGCAGCAAGACCCCTAGCGGCCAAGAGACCCAGTACTTC.

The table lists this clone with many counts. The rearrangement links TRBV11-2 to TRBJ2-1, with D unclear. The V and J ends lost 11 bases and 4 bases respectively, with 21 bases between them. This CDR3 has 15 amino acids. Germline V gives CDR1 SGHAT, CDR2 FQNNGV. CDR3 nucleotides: TGTGCCGCCGCGTCTCTGGGTCTGGGGTACAATGAGCAGTTCTTC. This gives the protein CAAASLGLGYNEQFF.

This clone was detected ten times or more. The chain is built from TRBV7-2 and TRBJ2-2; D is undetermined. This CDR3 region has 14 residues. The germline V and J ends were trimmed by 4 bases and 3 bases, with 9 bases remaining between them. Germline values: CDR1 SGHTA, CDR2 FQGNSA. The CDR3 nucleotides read TGTGCCAGCAGCTCGATAGGGTACACCGGGGAGCTGTTTTTT. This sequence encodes CASSSIGYTGELFF.

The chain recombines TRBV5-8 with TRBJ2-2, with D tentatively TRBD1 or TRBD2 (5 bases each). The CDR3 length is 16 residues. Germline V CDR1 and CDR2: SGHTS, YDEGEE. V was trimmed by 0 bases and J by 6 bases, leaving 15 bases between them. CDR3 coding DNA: TGTGCCAGCAGCTTGGAGACAGCGGAAGTGGCCGGGGAGCTGTTTTTT. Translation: CASSLETAEVAGELFF.

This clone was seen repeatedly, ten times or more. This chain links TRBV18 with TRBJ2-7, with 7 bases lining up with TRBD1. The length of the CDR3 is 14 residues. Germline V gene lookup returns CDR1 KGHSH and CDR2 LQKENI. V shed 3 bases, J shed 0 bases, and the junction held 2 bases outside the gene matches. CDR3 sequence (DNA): TGTGCCAGCTCACCCGGACAGGTCTCCTACGAGCAGTACTTC. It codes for CASSPGQVSYEQYF.

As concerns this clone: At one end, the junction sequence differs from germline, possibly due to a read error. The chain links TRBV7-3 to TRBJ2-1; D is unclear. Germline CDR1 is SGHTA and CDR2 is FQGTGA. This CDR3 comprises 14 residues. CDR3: CASILTLDYNEQFF. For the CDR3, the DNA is TGTGCCAGCATCTTAACGCTGGATTACAATGAGCAGTTCTTC.

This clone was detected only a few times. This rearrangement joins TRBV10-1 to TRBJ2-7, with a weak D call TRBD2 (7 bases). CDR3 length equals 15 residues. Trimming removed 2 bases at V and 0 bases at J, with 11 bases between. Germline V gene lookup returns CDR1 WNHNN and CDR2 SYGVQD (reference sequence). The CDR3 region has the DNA TGCGCCAGCAGTGAGGTACGGGGGGCCTCCTACGAGCAGTACTTC. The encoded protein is CASSEVRGASYEQYF.

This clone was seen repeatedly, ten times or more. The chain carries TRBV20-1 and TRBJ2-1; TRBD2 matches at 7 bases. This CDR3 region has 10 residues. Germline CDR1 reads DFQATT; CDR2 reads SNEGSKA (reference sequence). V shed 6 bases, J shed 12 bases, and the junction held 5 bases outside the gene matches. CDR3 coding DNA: TGCAGTGCGGGGGGGGAGGGGCAGTTCTTC. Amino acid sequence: CSAGGEGQFF.

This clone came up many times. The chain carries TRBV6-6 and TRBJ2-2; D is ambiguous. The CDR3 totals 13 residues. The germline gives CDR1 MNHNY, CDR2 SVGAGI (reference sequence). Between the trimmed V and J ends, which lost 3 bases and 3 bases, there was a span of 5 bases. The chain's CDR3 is CASSYSHTGELFF. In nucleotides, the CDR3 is TGTGCCAGCAGTTATTCCCACACCGGGGAGCTGTTTTTT.

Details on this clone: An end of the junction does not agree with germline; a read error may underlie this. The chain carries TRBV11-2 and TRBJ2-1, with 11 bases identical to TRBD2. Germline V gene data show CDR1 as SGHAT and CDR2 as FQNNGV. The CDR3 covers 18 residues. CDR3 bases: TGTGCCATCAGCTTAGATTTGGTAGCGGGAGGGCCTCTGAATGAGCAGTTCTTC. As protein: CAISLDLVAGGPLNEQFF.